This T cell receptor (beta chain) was recovered during a study of blood T cell repertoires in COVID-19 (dated by TCRdb to 2019 to 2021). At the level of the whole study: The collaborator samples originated in the United States, Italy and Spain and spanned the acute and convalescent phases of COVID-19. The prospective study material was composed of cDNA or gDNA derived from T cells, B-cell-depleted T cells, or PBMCs. Subjects who had been exposed to COVID-19, were actively infected with it, or had recovered from it provided the deeply sampled blood TCRbeta repertoires that made up the dataset. A freely available public database, intended as a resource for researchers studying the immune response to SARS-CoV-2, is where the repertoires were released. Samples were obtained from the ongoing ImmuneRACE study (first 160 participants) and from 1,254 subjects provided by 6 global collaborators. The sample metadata nearly always contained a de-identified subject ID, COVID-19 status, age in years and sex. Where available, HLA class I and class II types were taken from metadata supplied by the sample provider and were not determined by assay-based typing.

As for this clone: What antigen it recognizes has not been identified. Base-call qualities are not available, and no considerably larger clone is one nucleotide away.

Trimming leaves V shorter by 3 bases and J shorter by 6 bases, with the junction holding 13 bases beyond the gene matches. Based on the germline V gene, the CDR1 and CDR2 sequences are MGHRA and YSYEKL. Spanning cysteine to phenylalanine, the CDR3 consists of 16 amino acids. Left in the record is the CDR3 DNA by itself, 48 bases read in frame from the first base. At one collaborating source in Seattle, patients were enrolled during active infection and were followed longitudinally through the course of disease. Each collaborating institution followed its own protocols to collect whole blood in K2EDTA tubes. For TCRbeta analysis, collaborator samples were shipped as frozen whole blood, as isolated PBMCs, or as DNA extracted from either sample type. TCRbeta CDR3 regions were amplified from genomic DNA by means of the immunoSEQ Assay, a bias-controlled multiplex PCR. In the source study's methods: The number of nucleated cells in each sample was estimated by amplification of reference gene primers within the assay. To quantify the absolute abundance of each unique TCRbeta CDR3 rearrangement, sequence reads were collapsed and filtered. For each sample, productive Simpson clonality was calculated as the square root of Simpson's diversity index over productive rearrangements. TCRdb re-hosts the immuneACCESS table, in-frame sequences only. Its copies lack some clones; in the studies checked, an unresolved V gene accounts for under half of them, and the cause for the rest is not known. V, J and clone size derive from that table, while D and trimming were established from the DNA sequence. The sample table shows 410,000 or so clones, and about nine tenths are seen once. In total, the top ten clones hold under 2% of the sample.

The study at large found these results: How much clinical and demographic metadata was included differed by source and by participant, and the metadata was provided uncurated.

The sequence came from a woman aged 40 to 50 with COVID-19, enrolled during active disease. What was sequenced was peripheral blood. The rearranged chain carries TRBV4-1 and TRBJ2-7, and 8 junctional nucleotides match TRBD1. The CDR3 region has the sequence CASSHPVTRGPGEQYF. The DNA sequence follows: TGCGCCAGCAGCCACCCCGTGACCAGGGGGCCCGGCGAGCAGTACTTC.